This note documents a single T cell receptor (beta chain) sequence. This receptor's antigen is unknown. One junction end does not reproduce the germline sequence, and a read error may be involved. These data originate in a study of CD4 and CD8 cells across lung adenocarcinoma regions (dated by TCRdb to between 2018 and 2020). About the investigation overall: Intratumor heterogeneity of the T cell receptor repertoire was examined by comparing tumor centers with tumor margins.

The CDR3 runs 8 residues from the cysteine to the phenylalanine. Kept here is only the CDR3 DNA, which spans 24 bases and is read in frame from base 1. CDR1 MRHNA and CDR2 SNTAGT were looked up in the germline V gene. Patients with localized lung adenocarcinoma, a subtype of non-small cell lung cancer, were used as donors. These samples came from the centers of localized lung adenocarcinomas. For TCR repertoire analysis, CD4+ T cells from tumor tissue were profiled separately from CD8+ T cells. Library generation was performed with PCR. The sample was run on a HiSeq X Ten. TCRdb trimmed the raw reads at Q25, called clones with MiXCR and kept productive beta chains. For every CDR3 protein sequence, its rows merge into one entry that carries the most common genes and DNA. This sample has 20,000 to 30,000 distinct CDR3 sequences in its table, and 40% to 65% of those were observed once. The top ten clones comprise about 21% of the sample.

This sequence uses TRBV6-4 and TRBJ1-5; the D gene is unclear. This TCR was sampled from a male donor with lung adenocarcinoma. The CD4 and CD8 labels of this study may be unreliable. Material: CD4+ T cells from the center of a lung tumor. The sample's cell subset or site label is to be understood as: tumor center region. CDR3 sequence: CASRAPDF. The nucleotides are TGTGCCAGCAGAGCCCCCGATTTT.